This TCR beta chain was recorded in a study of blood T cell repertoires in COVID-19. Looking at the study overall: From the United States, Italy and Spain came samples of acute and convalescent COVID-19. Nucleic acid was either cDNA or gDNA, and it came from T cells, B-cell-depleted T cells, or PBMCs.

This clone was found a few times. Original methodology: The authors estimated nucleated cell counts from reference gene primer amplification. Clones were sequenced by immunoSEQ multiplex PCR, and TCRdb holds only the in-frame ones, with some missing. That table is the source of V, J and clone size, and D and trimming were worked out from the DNA. The table shows 50,000 to 60,000 clones, with over 75% occurring only once. The CDR3 consists of 14 residues. The germline V and J ends were trimmed by 3 bases and 8 bases, with 13 bases remaining between them. In germline, CDR1 is MNHEY, CDR2 SMNVEV (reference sequence).

Sequenced material: peripheral blood. This chain links TRBV27 with TRBJ1-4; D remains ambiguous. This receptor was taken from a man in his 70s with active COVID-19. DNA of the CDR3: TGTGCCAGCAGTTTCCACCGCCCGGGAGAAAAACTGTTTTTT. Protein product: CASSFHRPGEKLFF. Drawing the rest from reference TRBV27 and TRBJ1-4, the complete variable domain is EAQVTQNPRYLITVTGKKLTVTCSQNMNHEYMSWYRQDPGLGLRQIYYSMNVEVTDKGDVPEGYKVSRKEKRNFPLILESPSPNQTSLYFCASSFHRPGEKLFFGSGTQLSVL.